Listed here are 25 T cell receptor beta chains from one sample, sequenced in a study of brain T cells in children with intractable seizures. The data were produced by immunoSEQ multiplex PCR, yet TCRdb's version contains in-frame clones alone and is incomplete. Among some 80,000 clones listed, around 90% were seen once. Sequencing used peripheral blood, obtained at surgery. Every receptor here comes from a girl aged 2-10 years with Rasmussen encephalitis and intractable seizures.

V and J are TRBV4-1 and TRBJ2-1; 9 positions agree with TRBD1. Per germline, CDR1 MGHRA and CDR2 YSYEKL. V trimming: 5 bases; J trimming: 3 bases; junction bases outside the gene matches: 8. CDR3 length: 16 residues. CDR3: CASSDPVGQGYNEQFF. The DNA for the CDR3 is TGCGCCAGCAGCGACCCAGTGGGACAGGGCTACAATGAGCAGTTCTTC.

There are a few counts of this clone. The chain recombines TRBV5-1 with TRBJ1-4; the D is unclear. V lost 4 bases to trimming and J lost 0 bases, with 16 bases between them. The germline gives CDR1 SGHRS, CDR2 YFSETQ. CDR3 length equals 17 residues. CDR3 loop: CASSPRPGLATNEKLFF. The DNA for the CDR3 is TGCGCCAGCAGCCCCCGCCCAGGTTTAGCAACTAATGAAAAACTGTTTTTT.

The chain couples TRBV29-1 to TRBJ1-6; 7 bases fit TRBD1. Germline lookup yields CDR1 SQVTM and CDR2 ANQGSEA. After removal of 5 bases from V and 5 bases from J, the junction contained 3 bases not matched to a gene. There are 13 residues in the CDR3. The CDR3 is CSVRDSDNSPLHF. Written as DNA, the CDR3 is TGCAGCGTTCGGGACAGCGATAATTCACCCCTCCACTTT. The full variable domain, rest sourced from reference TRBV29-1 and TRBJ1-6, is SAVISQKPSRDICQRGTSLTIQCQVDSQVTMMFWYRQQPGQSLTLIATANQGSEATYESGFVIDKFPISRPNLTFSTLTVSNMSPEDSSIYLCSVRDSDNSPLHFGNGTRLTVT.

The rearrangement uses TRBV18 and TRBJ1-2, with D perhaps matching TRBD1 (6 bases). The V gene's germline CDR1 is KGHSH and CDR2 LQKENI. The V end was cut by 1 base, the J end by 3 bases, with 18 bases between. This CDR3 contains 17 residues. CDR3 protein: CASSPLKKPAGDYGYTF. The CDR3 coding sequence is TGTGCCAGCTCACCACTTAAAAAGCCCGCAGGGGACTATGGCTACACCTTC.

V usage is TRBV11-1 and J usage is TRBJ1-2, with 7 bases identical to TRBD1. CDR3 length: 15 amino acids. Germline-derived CDR1 and CDR2 are SGHAT and FQDESV (reference sequence). V was clipped by 0 bases and J by 6 bases; unmatched bases: 7. The CDR3 protein is CASSLALTGANGYTF. Here the CDR3 DNA reads TGTGCCAGCAGCTTAGCCCTAACAGGGGCTAATGGCTACACCTTC.

The chain is built from TRBV28 and TRBJ1-2, with D possibly matching TRBD1 (5 bases). V lost 5 bases and J 4 bases, leaving 11 bases between the germline ends. The CDR3 runs to 13 residues. Germline CDR1 reads MDHEN; CDR2 reads SYDVKM. CDR3 amino acids: CASSLGDGYGYTF. CDR3 nucleotides: TGTGCCAGCAGTCTGGGGGACGGCTATGGCTACACCTTC.

The chain uses TRBV24-1 and TRBJ2-2, with D perhaps matching TRBD1 (5 bases). The germline V gene has CDR1 KGHDR and CDR2 SFDVKD. The CDR3 runs 17 residues. With 2 bases removed from V and 0 bases from J, the gap between germline ends came to 12 bases. The CDR3 DNA reads TGTGCCACCAGTGATTCAGGGTTCCACGCGAACACCGGGGAGCTGTTTTTT. It encodes CATSDSGFHANTGELFF.

V gene TRBV6-5 combines with J gene TRBJ1-5; D possibly corresponds to TRBD1 (6 bases). V was trimmed by 0 bases and J by 4 bases, leaving 10 bases between them. Germline loops: CDR1 MNHEY, CDR2 SVGAGI. The CDR3 loop spans 15 amino acids. For the CDR3, the DNA is TGTGCCAGCAGTTACTCTTCCAGGGGTAATCAGCCCCAGCATTTT. It is translated as CASSYSSRGNQPQHF.

This clone is a singleton in its sample. The chain links TRBV12-3 or TRBV12-4 to TRBJ1-5; D is unclear. CDR3 length: 13 residues. V was shortened by 7 bases and J by 11 bases, with 18 bases between the two germline ends. The CDR3 DNA reads as TGTGCCAGCACCCTAAGGGATCGATGGGCCCAGCATTTT. Translated: CASTLRDRWAQHF.

The chain combines TRBV5-4 with TRBJ2-3; D not resolved. The V and J ends lost 0 bases and 0 bases respectively, with 14 bases between them. CDR3 length: 17 amino acids. The V gene's germline CDR1 is SGHNT and CDR2 YYREEE (reference sequence). The CDR3 DNA reads TGTGCCAGCAGCTTGGATGTAGGGCGGCCAAGCACAGATACGCAGTATTTT. Its translation is CASSLDVGRPSTDTQYF.

The chain employs TRBV5-1 and TRBJ2-5, with 13 positions matching TRBD2. CDR1 SGHRS and CDR2 YFSETQ come from the germline V gene. This CDR3 is built from 16 residues. Trimming took 5 bases from V and 5 from J; bases not matched to a gene: 9. The CDR3 coding sequence is TGCGCCAGCAGGAGAGGACTAGCGGGAGTTATGGAGACCCAGTACTTC. Protein product: CASRRGLAGVMETQYF.

J is TRBJ2-7 and V is TRBV11-2; 8 bases fit TRBD2. This CDR3 contains 17 residues. Germline CDR1 SGHAT, CDR2 FQNNGV. V lost 5 bases to trimming and J lost 0 bases; unmatched junction nucleotides: 12. The CDR3 DNA reads as TGTGCCAGCAGCCCCCAGGTTTTAGCGGGGAGCTCCTACGAGCAGTACTTC. Its translation: CASSPQVLAGSSYEQYF.

The chain has TRBV30 and TRBJ1-3, with 7 bases lining up with TRBD1. The CDR3 loop spans 16 amino acids. CDR1 GTSNPN and CDR2 SVGIG come from the germline V gene (reference sequence). The ends lost 5 bases at V and 0 bases at J; junction bases unmatched: 10. The CDR3 sequence: CAWSLPGQFSGNTIYF. CDR3 nucleotide sequence: TGTGCCTGGTCCCTGCCGGGACAGTTCTCTGGAAACACCATATATTTT.

This clone appeared a single time. The V gene is TRBV5-1, the J gene TRBJ2-5; D uncertain. Germline loops: CDR1 SGHRS, CDR2 YFSETQ. Trimming cost V 6 bases and J 5 bases, with 8 bases left between them. The CDR3 consists of 11 residues. CDR3 amino acids: CASTGDETQYF. As DNA, the CDR3 is TGCGCCAGCACCGGAGATGAGACCCAGTACTTC.

V gene TRBV14 combines with J gene TRBJ2-6, with D possibly TRBD1 on 6 matching bases. Trimming removed 4 bases from V and 2 bases from J, with 9 bases in between. This CDR3 region has 15 residues. From germline, CDR1 is SGHDN and CDR2 FVKESK. As DNA, the CDR3 is TGTGCCAGCAGCCTTCGGACAGCTGGGGCCAACGTCCTGACTTTC. This sequence encodes CASSLRTAGANVLTF.

The chain employs TRBV2 and TRBJ2-3, with 13 bases identical to TRBD2. The V and J ends lost 5 bases and 2 bases, in that order; junction bases with no gene match: 16. The length of the CDR3 is 20 residues. Germline CDR1 reads SNHLY; CDR2 reads FYNNEI. This chain's CDR3 is CASSSLLAGGYEGVTDTQYF. As DNA, the CDR3 is TGTGCCAGCAGTAGCTTACTAGCGGGGGGGTATGAGGGAGTCACAGATACGCAGTATTTT.

This chain connects TRBV6-6 to TRBJ2-2; D ambiguous. Germline values: CDR1 MNHNY, CDR2 SVGAGI (reference sequence). This CDR3 comprises 15 residues. V was shortened by 1 base and J by 5 bases, with 11 bases between the two germline ends. CDR3 region: CASSYLSGDTGELFF. The CDR3 nucleotides are TGTGCCAGCAGTTACTTGAGTGGGGATACCGGGGAGCTGTTTTTT.

The chain carries TRBV5-5 and TRBJ2-7; TRBD1 matches at 7 bases. Germline V lookup: CDR1 SGHKS, CDR2 YYEKEE (reference sequence). The CDR3 is made up of 14 amino acids. With V trimmed by 0 bases and J by 2 bases, 2 bases remained unmatched. Here the CDR3 DNA reads TGTGCCAGCAGCTTGGGGGACAGCCCCTACGAGCAGTACTTC. It yields the protein CASSLGDSPYEQYF.

The J gene is TRBJ2-6, the V gene TRBV24-1; the D is unclear. Trimming took off 1 base at V and 3 bases at J, with 3 bases between the two ends. Germline V lookup: CDR1 KGHDR, CDR2 SFDVKD. The CDR3 runs to 14 residues. The CDR3 here is CATSDFNGANVLTF. As DNA, the CDR3 is TGTGCCACCAGTGATTTCAATGGGGCCAACGTCCTGACTTTC.

The chain uses TRBV21-1 and TRBJ2-1. TRBV21-1 is listed as a pseudogene. The CDR3 covers 14 residues. The CDR3: CASSKVDVYNEQFF. The CDR3 nucleotides read TGTGCCAGCAGCAAAGTCGACGTGTACAATGAGCAGTTCTTC.

The rearrangement links TRBV9 to TRBJ2-1; D unresolved. This CDR3 is built from 15 residues. Germline values: CDR1 SGDLS, CDR2 YYNGEE. Trimming left V 0 bases short and J 6 bases short, with 13 bases between. The CDR3 DNA is TGTGCCAGCAGCGTAGACCCCCTACGGATCAATGAGCAGTTCTTC. Translation gives CASSVDPLRINEQFF.

The CDR3, as DNA: TGTGCCAGCAGATGGACAGGGAGGGACATTCAGTACTTC. Translating gives CASRWTGRDIQYF. The genes are TRBV6-5 and TRBJ2-4; tentative D call: TRBD1 (8 bases). In germline, CDR1 is MNHEY, CDR2 SVGAGI. The CDR3 extends over 13 amino acids. Deletions cut 6 bases from V and 8 bases from J, with 14 bases between.

This chain joins TRBV5-1 and TRBJ2-7; TRBD2 might be the D (5 bases). This CDR3 spans 14 amino acids. The V and J ends lost 1 base and 2 bases respectively, with 10 bases between them. Germline V lookup: CDR1 SGHRS, CDR2 YFSETQ. CDR3 residues: CASSLLDGAYEQYF. CDR3 nucleotides: TGCGCCAGCAGCTTGTTGGACGGGGCCTACGAGCAGTACTTC.

The V gene is TRBV13, the J gene TRBJ1-4; D possibly corresponds to TRBD1 (6 bases). There are 15 residues in the CDR3. The germline V gene has CDR1 PRHDT and CDR2 FYEKMQ (reference sequence). V was clipped by 5 bases and J by 5 bases, with 15 bases between them. Written as DNA, the CDR3 is TGTGCCAGCAGCCCCCGCCAAGGGGGGAATGAAAAACTGTTTTTT. As protein: CASSPRQGGNEKLFF.

The chain joins TRBV2 to TRBJ1-1, with TRBD1 matching 8 bases. V was clipped by 6 bases and J by 4 bases; unmatched bases: 10. The CDR3 sequence is 15 residues long. The germline CDR1 and CDR2 sequences are SNHLY and FYNNEI. CDR3 nucleotide sequence: TGTGCCAGCAGCCCTCAGGGGGCGCAGGGCACTGAAGCTTTCTTT. It specifies CASSPQGAQGTEAFF.